This record looks at one T cell receptor (beta chain) sequence and its context. The germline V and J ends were trimmed by 0 bases and 3 bases, with 13 bases remaining between them. This CDR3 contains 15 residues. The germline gives CDR1 SGHRS, CDR2 YFSETQ. This sample was included in a study of blood T cell repertoires in COVID-19. Study-wide background: There were acute and convalescent COVID-19 samples, and they came from the United States, Italy and Spain. Sources were T cells, B-cell-depleted T cells, or PBMCs; the material itself was cDNA or gDNA.

Under the authors' procedure: Amplification from reference gene primers served as the basis for estimated nucleated cell counts. Using immunoSEQ multiplex PCR, the repertoire was profiled, and TCRdb retains in-frame clones only, with some absent. V, J and clone size reflect that table, while D and trimming were determined from the DNA. The sample carries about 130,000 clones, around 81% recorded once. The TCR comes from a woman in her forties or fifties with acute or convalescent COVID-19. The sample taken for sequencing was peripheral blood. V and J are TRBV5-1 and TRBJ2-7; tentative D call: TRBD1 (6 bases). The CDR3 DNA reads TGCGCCAGCAGCTTGGGTAGTCAGGGGAGCTACGAGCAGTACTTC. It is translated as CASSLGSQGSYEQYF.